This TCR beta chain was obtained from a study of pediatric ulcerative colitis. General observations from the study: Clonal expansions reduced rectal repertoire diversity in acute severe colitis. Blood-rectal clonal overlap within each person was significantly higher in ulcerative colitis patients than controls. A couple of patients had blood samples with substantially reduced template counts.

Of note for this clone: Its antigen is still unknown.

During colonoscopy, one to two rectal pinch biopsies were collected. Control subjects, colonoscoped for suspected IBD, had macroscopically and histologically normal endoscopy. Clones were read by immunoSEQ multiplex PCR, and TCRdb kept only the in-frame ones, dropping some. Of over 10,000 clones in the sample, roughly three quarters were seen once. CDR3 length: 16 residues. Germline assignment: CDR1 LNHNV and CDR2 YYDKDF (reference sequence). The trim removed 3 bases at V and 8 bases at J, leaving 10 bases unmatched. Sequencing input: gut tissue. The clonotype comes from a boy younger than 18 who was a control in a study of pediatric ulcerative colitis. The chain combines TRBV15 with TRBJ1-3, with 10 nucleotides matching TRBD1. This CDR3 is CATSRHGTGAEDTIYF. The CDR3 DNA sequence: TGTGCCACCAGCAGGCACGGGACAGGGGCCGAAGACACCATATATTTT.